These 10 T cell receptor beta chains were sequenced from one sample in a study of blood T cell repertoires in COVID-19. Clones were sequenced by immunoSEQ multiplex PCR, and TCRdb holds only the in-frame ones, with some missing. Of 160,000 or so clones in the sample, 80% are singletons; the top ten hold approximately 6%. Sample: PBMCs or T cells enriched from blood (not recorded which). Receptors were obtained from a man aged 35-49 years who had recovered from COVID-19.

The J gene is TRBJ2-5, the V gene TRBV5-8; 9 bases match TRBD1. CDR3 length equals 16 residues. Germline CDR1 reads SGHTS; CDR2 reads YDEGEE. The junction had 10 bases not matched to a gene; V was cut back by 4 bases and J by 3 bases. The CDR3 sequence is CASSPGQGRREETQYF. CDR3 in DNA: TGTGCCAGCAGCCCTGGACAGGGGAGGAGGGAAGAGACCCAGTACTTC.

This rearrangement joins TRBV30 to TRBJ2-5, with 7 positions matching TRBD1. This CDR3 has 16 amino acids. V was pared by 0 bases and J by 2 bases, with 9 bases of the junction left unmatched. Looked up from germline, CDR1 is GTSNPN and CDR2 is SVGIG (reference sequence). The CDR3 DNA reads TGTGCCTGGAGTGTAGGGGGCAAGTTTGGACAAGAGACCCAGTACTTC. It codes for CAWSVGGKFGQETQYF.

J is TRBJ2-5 and V is TRBV4-1; TRBD1 is a possible D gene (6 bases). This CDR3 comprises 14 residues. CDR1 and CDR2 (germline): MGHRA, YSYEKL. The ends were cut back, 4 bases at V and 1 base at J, with 10 bases in the middle. The CDR3 sequence: CASSPGARQETQYF. In DNA, the CDR3 is TGCGCCAGCAGCCCAGGGGCACGCCAAGAGACCCAGTACTTC.

The rearrangement links TRBV4-1 to TRBJ2-5; 7 bases line up with TRBD2. The V gene end was trimmed by 1 base and the J gene end by 9 bases; junction bases not matched to a gene: 2. The CDR3 is 12 residues long. Germline V gene data show CDR1 as MGHRA and CDR2 as YSYEKL. CDR3 region: CASSQVRGAQYF. The CDR3 DNA reads TGCGCCAGCAGCCAAGTCCGGGGGGCCCAGTACTTC.

The CDR3 bases are TGTGCCAGCGGGATCGGGACAGAGTCACACGGCTACACCTTC. This encodes CASGIGTESHGYTF. The V gene is TRBV27, the J gene TRBJ1-2, with TRBD1 matching over 7 bases. V gave up 8 bases and J gave up 8 bases; unmatched junction bases: 14. Germline-derived CDR1 and CDR2 are MNHEY and SMNVEV (reference sequence). The CDR3 loop spans 14 amino acids.

The chain joins TRBV5-5 to TRBJ2-3; 10 bases line up with TRBD2. V shed 2 bases and J 3 bases; nucleotides not matched to a gene: 9. The germline V gene encodes CDR1 SGHKS and CDR2 YYEKEE (reference sequence). CDR3 length equals 17 residues. Here the CDR3 reads CASSFVASGGPTDTQYF. The CDR3, as DNA: TGTGCCAGCAGCTTTGTTGCTAGCGGGGGCCCTACAGATACGCAGTATTTT.

This clone is judged medium-sized. The gene calls are TRBV7-6 and TRBJ2-1, with 9 bases aligning to TRBD2. Germline V lookup: CDR1 SGHVS, CDR2 FNYEAQ. The junction had 8 bases not matched to a gene; V was cut back by 0 bases and J by 8 bases. CDR3 length: 16 residues. The CDR3 DNA reads TGTGCCAGCAGCTTAGCGTCAGGCGGGGGGGCCCATGAGCAGTTCTTC. Its protein is CASSLASGGGAHEQFF.

CDR3 loop: CASSLVAGTTAESYEQYF. The CDR3 nucleotides read TGTGCCAGCAGCTTAGTTGCGGGGACCACGGCGGAATCCTACGAGCAGTACTTC. This chain links TRBV7-2 with TRBJ2-7; weak D call: TRBD2 (6 bases). The V gene's germline CDR1 is SGHTA and CDR2 FQGNSA. V was shortened by 1 base and J by 1 base, with 20 bases between the two germline ends. This CDR3 region has 18 residues.

The chain employs TRBV10-2 and TRBJ2-3; 8 bases line up with TRBD2. This CDR3 spans 15 amino acids. The junction had 10 bases not matched to a gene; V was cut back by 8 bases and J by 3 bases. Germline V gene sequence: CDR1 WSHSY, CDR2 SAAADI. The CDR3 DNA sequence: TGCGCCAGCCGTCCTTCGGGGGGGGGAACAGATACGCAGTATTTT. It specifies CASRPSGGGTDTQYF.

Turning to this clone: Other nucleotide sequences in the sample specify the same CDR3. The chain links TRBV5-1 to TRBJ2-5; possibly TRBD1 for D (6 bases). Trimming removed 2 bases at V and 2 bases at J, with 13 bases between. This CDR3 is 15 amino acids long. The germline CDR1 and CDR2 sequences are SGHRS and YFSETQ. The CDR3 nucleotides read TGCGCCAGCAGCTTACAGGGATCAGCTCAAGAGACCCAGTACTTC. The encoded protein is CASSLQGSAQETQYF.